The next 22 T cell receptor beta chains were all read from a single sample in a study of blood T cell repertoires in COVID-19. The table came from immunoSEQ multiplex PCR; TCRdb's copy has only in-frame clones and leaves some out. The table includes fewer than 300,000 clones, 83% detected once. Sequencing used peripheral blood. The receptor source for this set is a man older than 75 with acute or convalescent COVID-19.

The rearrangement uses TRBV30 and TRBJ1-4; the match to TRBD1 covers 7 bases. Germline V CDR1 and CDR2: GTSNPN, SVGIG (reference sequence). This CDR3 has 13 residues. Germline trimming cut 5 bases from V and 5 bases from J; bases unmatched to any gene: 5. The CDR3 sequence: CAWSRQGNEKLFF. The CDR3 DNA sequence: TGTGCCTGGTCCCGACAGGGAAATGAAAAACTGTTTTTT.

The DNA for the CDR3 is TGCGCCAGCAGCCAAGGGTTCCAGGTGAACACTGAAGCTTTCTTT. Translation gives CASSQGFQVNTEAFF. This chain connects TRBV4-1 to TRBJ1-1; no definite D call. Trimming removed 1 base from V and 0 bases from J, with 9 bases in between. Germline V gives CDR1 MGHRA, CDR2 YSYEKL. This CDR3 region has 15 residues.

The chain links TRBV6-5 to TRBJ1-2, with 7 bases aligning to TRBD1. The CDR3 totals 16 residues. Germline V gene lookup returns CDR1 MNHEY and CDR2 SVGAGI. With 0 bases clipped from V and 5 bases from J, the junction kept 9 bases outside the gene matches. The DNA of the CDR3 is TGTGCCAGCAGTTACTCTGTACAGGGGCAAGGGTATGGCTACACCTTC. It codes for CASSYSVQGQGYGYTF.

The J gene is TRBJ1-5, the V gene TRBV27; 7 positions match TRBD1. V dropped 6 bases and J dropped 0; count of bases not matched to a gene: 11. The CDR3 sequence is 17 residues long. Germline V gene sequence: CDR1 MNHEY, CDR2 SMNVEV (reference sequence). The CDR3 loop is CASSPRGEPYSNQPQHF. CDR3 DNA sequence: TGTGCCAGCAGCCCCAGGGGGGAACCATATAGCAATCAGCCCCAGCATTTT.

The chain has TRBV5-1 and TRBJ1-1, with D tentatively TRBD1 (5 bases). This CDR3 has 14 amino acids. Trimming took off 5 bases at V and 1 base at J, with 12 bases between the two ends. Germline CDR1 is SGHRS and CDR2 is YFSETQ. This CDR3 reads CASSLQDPNTEAFF. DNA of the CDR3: TGCGCCAGCAGTTTACAGGATCCGAACACTGAAGCTTTCTTT.

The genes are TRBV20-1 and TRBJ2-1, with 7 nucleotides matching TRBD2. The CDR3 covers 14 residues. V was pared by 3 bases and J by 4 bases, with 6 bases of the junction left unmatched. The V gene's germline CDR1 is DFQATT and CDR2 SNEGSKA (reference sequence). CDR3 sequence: CSASSLAAYNEQFF. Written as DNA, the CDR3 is TGCAGTGCTAGTTCCCTAGCGGCTTACAATGAGCAGTTCTTC.

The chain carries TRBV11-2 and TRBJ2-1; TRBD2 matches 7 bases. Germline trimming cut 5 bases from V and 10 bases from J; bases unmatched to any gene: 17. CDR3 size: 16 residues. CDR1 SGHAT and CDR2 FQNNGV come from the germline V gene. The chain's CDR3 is CASSTRPGEGGPEQFF. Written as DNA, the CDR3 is TGTGCCAGCAGCACCCGTCCCGGTGAGGGAGGGCCCGAGCAGTTCTTC. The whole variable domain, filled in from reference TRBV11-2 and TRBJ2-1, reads EAGVAQSPRYKIIEKRQSVAFWCNPISGHATLYWYQQILGQGPKLLIQFQNNGVVDDSQLPKDRFSAERLKGVDSTLKIQPAKLEDSAVYLCASSTRPGEGGPEQFFGPGTRLTVL.

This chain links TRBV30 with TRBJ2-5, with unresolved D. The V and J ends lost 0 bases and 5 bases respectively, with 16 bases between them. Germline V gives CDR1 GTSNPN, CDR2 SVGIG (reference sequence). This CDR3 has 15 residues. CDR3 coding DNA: TGTGCCTGGAGTGTTGCGGCCTCCCGTATGGAGACCCAGTACTTC. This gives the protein CAWSVAASRMETQYF. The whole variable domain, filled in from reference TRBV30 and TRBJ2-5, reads SQTIHQWPATLVQPVGSPLSLECTVEGTSNPNLYWYRQAAGRGLQLLFYSVGIGQISSEVPQNLSASRPQDRQFILSSKKLLLSDSGFYLCAWSVAASRMETQYFGPGTRLLVL.

DNA for the CDR3: TGTGCCAGTAGTATAGGGGAGGTCAGAAGGACTGAAGCTTTCTTT. This translates into CASSIGEVRRTEAFF. The V call is TRBV19, the J call TRBJ1-1; the D is unclear. The CDR3 runs 15 residues. CDR1 is LNHDA, CDR2 SQIVND, per germline (reference sequence). Trimming removed 1 base from V and 5 bases from J, with 14 bases in between.

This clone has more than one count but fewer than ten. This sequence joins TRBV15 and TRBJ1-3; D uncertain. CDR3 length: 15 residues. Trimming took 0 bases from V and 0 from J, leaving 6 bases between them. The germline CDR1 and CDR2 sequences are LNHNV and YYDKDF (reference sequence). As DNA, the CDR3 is TGTGCCACCAGCAGAGACAGGTACTCTGGAAACACCATATATTTT. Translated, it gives CATSRDRYSGNTIYF.

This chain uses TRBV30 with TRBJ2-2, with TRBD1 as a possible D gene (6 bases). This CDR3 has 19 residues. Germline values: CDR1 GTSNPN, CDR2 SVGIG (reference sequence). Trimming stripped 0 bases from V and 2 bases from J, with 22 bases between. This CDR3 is CAWSVNRALTLLNTGELFF. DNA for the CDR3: TGTGCCTGGAGTGTAAACAGGGCCCTCACCCTATTAAACACCGGGGAGCTGTTTTTT.

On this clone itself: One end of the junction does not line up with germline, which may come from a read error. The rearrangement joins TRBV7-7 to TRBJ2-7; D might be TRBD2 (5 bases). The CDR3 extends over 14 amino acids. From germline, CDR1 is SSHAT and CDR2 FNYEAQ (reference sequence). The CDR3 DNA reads TGTGCTAGCAGTCTCGGGGAAGGGACCTACGAGCAGTACTTC. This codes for CASSLGEGTYEQYF.

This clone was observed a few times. The CDR3 sequence is CASSLGAGQPSYNEQFF. As DNA, the CDR3 is TGTGCCAGCAGCTTGGGGGCGGGACAGCCCTCCTACAATGAGCAGTTCTTC. The gene calls are TRBV11-2 and TRBJ2-1; perhaps TRBD1 as D (7 bases). The CDR3 sequence is 17 residues long. Germline V gene lookup returns CDR1 SGHAT and CDR2 FQNNGV. With 3 bases removed from V and 0 bases from J, the gap between germline ends came to 15 bases.

CDR3 DNA: TGTGCCAGCAGCCCGCAGGCCTATTCCACAGCGAACACCGGGGAGCTGTTTTTT. This gives the protein CASSPQAYSTANTGELFF. This sequence joins TRBV11-2 and TRBJ2-2; D is unresolved. Germline V gives CDR1 SGHAT, CDR2 FQNNGV. The length of the CDR3 is 18 residues. Trimming pared 5 bases from V and 0 bases from J, leaving 19 bases between. Full variable domain (missing parts from reference TRBV11-2 and TRBJ2-2): EAGVAQSPRYKIIEKRQSVAFWCNPISGHATLYWYQQILGQGPKLLIQFQNNGVVDDSQLPKDRFSAERLKGVDSTLKIQPAKLEDSAVYLCASSPQAYSTANTGELFFGEGSRLTVL.

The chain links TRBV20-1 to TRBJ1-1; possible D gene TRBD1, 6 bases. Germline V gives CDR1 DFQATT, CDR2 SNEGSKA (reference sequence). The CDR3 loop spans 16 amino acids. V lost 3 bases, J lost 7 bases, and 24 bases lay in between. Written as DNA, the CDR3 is TGCAGTGCTAGTGGGCCGAGGTTTCTTGGGGGCTTTGAAGCTTTCTTT. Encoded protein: CSASGPRFLGGFEAFF.

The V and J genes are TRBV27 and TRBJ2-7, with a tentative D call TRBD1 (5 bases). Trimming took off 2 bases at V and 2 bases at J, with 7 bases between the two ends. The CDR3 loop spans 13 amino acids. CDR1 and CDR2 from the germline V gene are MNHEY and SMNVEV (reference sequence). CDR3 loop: CASSLRGPYEQYF. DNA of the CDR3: TGTGCCAGCAGTTTAAGGGGCCCCTACGAGCAGTACTTC.

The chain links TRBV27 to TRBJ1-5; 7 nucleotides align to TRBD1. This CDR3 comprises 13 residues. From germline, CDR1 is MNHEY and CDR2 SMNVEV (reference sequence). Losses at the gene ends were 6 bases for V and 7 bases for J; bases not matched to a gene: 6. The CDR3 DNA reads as TGTGCCAGCAGCCCGGGACAGTTCCAGCCCCAGCATTTT. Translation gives CASSPGQFQPQHF.

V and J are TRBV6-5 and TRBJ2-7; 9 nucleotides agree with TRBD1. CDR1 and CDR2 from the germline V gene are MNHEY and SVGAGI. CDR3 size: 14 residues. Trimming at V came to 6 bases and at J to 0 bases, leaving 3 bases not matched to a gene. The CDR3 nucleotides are TGTGCCAGCAGGACGGGACAGGGCTCCTACGAGCAGTACTTC. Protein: CASRTGQGSYEQYF.

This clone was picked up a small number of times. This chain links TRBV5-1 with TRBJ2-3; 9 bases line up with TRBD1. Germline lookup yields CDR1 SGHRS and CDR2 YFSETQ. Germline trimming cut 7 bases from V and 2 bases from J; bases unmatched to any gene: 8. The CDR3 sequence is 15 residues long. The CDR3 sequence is CASRDGQGFTDTQYF. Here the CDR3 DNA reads TGCGCCAGCCGGGATGGACAGGGGTTCACAGATACGCAGTATTTT.

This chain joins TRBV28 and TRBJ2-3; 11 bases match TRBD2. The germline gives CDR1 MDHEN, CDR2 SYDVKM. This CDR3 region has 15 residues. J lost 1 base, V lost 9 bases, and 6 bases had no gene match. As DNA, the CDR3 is TGTGCCAGTCATTTAGCGGGAGGGGGCACAGATACGCAGTATTTT. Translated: CASHLAGGGTDTQYF.

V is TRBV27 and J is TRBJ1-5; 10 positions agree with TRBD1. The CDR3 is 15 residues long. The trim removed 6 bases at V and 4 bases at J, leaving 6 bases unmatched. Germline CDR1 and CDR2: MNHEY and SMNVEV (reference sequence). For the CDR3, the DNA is TGTGCCAGCAGCTCCGGGACAGGGGCGAATCAGCCCCAGCATTTT. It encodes CASSSGTGANQPQHF.

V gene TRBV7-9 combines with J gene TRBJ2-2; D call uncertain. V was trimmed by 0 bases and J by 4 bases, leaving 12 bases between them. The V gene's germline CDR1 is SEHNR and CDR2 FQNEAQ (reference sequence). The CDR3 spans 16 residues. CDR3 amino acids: CASSLAWALITGELFF. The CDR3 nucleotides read TGTGCCAGCAGCTTAGCGTGGGCTCTGATCACCGGGGAGCTGTTTTTT.